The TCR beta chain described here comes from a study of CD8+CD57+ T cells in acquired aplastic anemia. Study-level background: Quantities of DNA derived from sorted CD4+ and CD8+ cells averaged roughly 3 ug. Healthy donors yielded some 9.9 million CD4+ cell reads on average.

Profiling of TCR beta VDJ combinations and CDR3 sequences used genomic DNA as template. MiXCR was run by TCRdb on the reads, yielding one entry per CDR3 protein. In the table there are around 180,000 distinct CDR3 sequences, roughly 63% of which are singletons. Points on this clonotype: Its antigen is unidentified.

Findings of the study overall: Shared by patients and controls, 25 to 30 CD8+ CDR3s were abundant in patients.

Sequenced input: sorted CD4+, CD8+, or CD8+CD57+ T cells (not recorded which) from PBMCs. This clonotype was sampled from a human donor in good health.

CDR3 loop: CASKASGNTIYF. CDR3 DNA: TGTGCCAGCAAGGCAAGCGGAAACACCATATATTTT. The J gene is TRBJ1-3, the V gene TRBV7-9; no definite D call. Germline V gives CDR1 SEHNR, CDR2 FQNEAQ (reference sequence). This CDR3 spans 12 amino acids. V was trimmed by 7 bases and J by 4 bases, leaving 8 bases between them. Full variable domain (rest looked up from reference TRBV7-9 and TRBJ1-3): DTGVSQNPRHKITKRGQNVTFRCDPISEHNRLYWYRQTLGQGPEFLTYFQNEAQLEKSRLLSDRFSAERPKGSFSTLEIQRTEQGDSAMYLCASKASGNTIYFGEGSWLTVV.